This T cell receptor (beta chain) was recorded in a study of blood T cell repertoires in COVID-19. The overall study: Acute and convalescent COVID-19 samples came from the United States, Italy and Spain. Nucleic acid was either cDNA or gDNA, and it came from T cells, B-cell-depleted T cells, or PBMCs.

In this sample, this clone turned up once. Seattle patients were enrolled during active infection and followed longitudinally. Per the authors' pipeline: The authors estimated nucleated cell counts from reference gene primer amplification. Profiled with immunoSEQ multiplex PCR; TCRdb holds only in-frame clones, not every one. For V, J and clone size, that table is used; D and trimming come from the DNA. The sample lists approximately 170,000 clones, more than 80% seen once, with less than 2% in the top ten. The ends lost 0 bases at V and 0 bases at J; junction bases unmatched: 13. From germline, CDR1 is MNHEY and CDR2 SVGEGT. The CDR3 is 20 amino acids.

Sample: peripheral blood. This rearrangement joins TRBV6-2 or TRBV6-3 to TRBJ1-5, with 8 bases aligning to TRBD1. The clonotype was recovered from a woman aged 55 to 70 with COVID-19, enrolled during active disease. The CDR3 is CASSYSIAGGFPYSNQPQHF. DNA of the CDR3: TGTGCCAGCAGTTACTCGATTGCAGGGGGCTTCCCCTATAGCAATCAGCCCCAGCATTTT.